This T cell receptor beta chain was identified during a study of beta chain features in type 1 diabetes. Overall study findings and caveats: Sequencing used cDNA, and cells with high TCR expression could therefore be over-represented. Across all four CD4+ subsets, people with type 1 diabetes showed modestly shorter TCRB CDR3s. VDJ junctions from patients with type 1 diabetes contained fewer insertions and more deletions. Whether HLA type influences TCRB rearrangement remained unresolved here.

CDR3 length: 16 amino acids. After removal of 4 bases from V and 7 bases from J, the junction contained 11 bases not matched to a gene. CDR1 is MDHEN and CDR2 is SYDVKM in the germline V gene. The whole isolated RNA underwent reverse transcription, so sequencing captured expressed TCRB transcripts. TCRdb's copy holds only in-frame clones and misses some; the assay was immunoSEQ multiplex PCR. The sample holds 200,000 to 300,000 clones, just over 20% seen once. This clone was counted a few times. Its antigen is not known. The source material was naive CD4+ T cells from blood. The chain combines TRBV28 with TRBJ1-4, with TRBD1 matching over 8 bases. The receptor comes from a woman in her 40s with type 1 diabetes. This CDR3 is CASSSRQGSKGEKLFF. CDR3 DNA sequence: TGTGCCAGCAGTTCCCGACAGGGGAGTAAGGGTGAAAAACTGTTTTTT.